Below are 27 T cell receptor beta chains sequenced from a single sample in a study of CD8 T cells in ankylosing spondylitis. TCRdb called the 5' RACE reads again in MiXCR, with one record for every CDR3 protein. The data contain 240,000 or so distinct CDR3 sequences, about 10% of them singletons. The sample was blood, either unsorted or a sorted T cell fraction (not recorded which). Receptors were obtained from a male donor with ankylosing spondylitis or in good health (not recorded which).

The chain is built from TRBV7-9 and TRBJ2-1; D gene uncertain. This CDR3 contains 16 residues. Germline V gene sequence: CDR1 SEHNR, CDR2 FQNEAQ (reference sequence). V lost 2 bases to trimming and J lost 2 bases, with 13 bases between them. CDR3 nucleotides: TGTGCCAGCAGCTTAATAGGACCGATAACCTACAATGAGCAGTTCTTC. Protein: CASSLIGPITYNEQFF.

This clonotype was counted at least ten times. This chain connects TRBV2 to TRBJ2-2; 9 bases line up with TRBD1. CDR1 and CDR2 (germline): SNHLY, FYNNEI. Trimming at V came to 6 bases and at J to 5 bases, leaving 4 bases not matched to a gene. The CDR3 totals 14 residues. The CDR3 DNA reads as TGTGCCAGCAGCCGGGACAGGGAAACCGGGGAGCTGTTTTTT. This sequence encodes CASSRDRETGELFF. The full variable domain, in which reference TRBV2 and TRBJ2-2 provide the parts outside the CDR3, is EPEVTQTPSHQVTQMGQEVILRCVPISNHLYFYWYRQILGQKVEFLVSFYNNEISEKSEIFDDQFSVERPDGSNFTLKIRSTKLEDSAMYFCASSRDRETGELFFGEGSRLTVL.

This clonotype was seen a handful of times. The chain has TRBV20-1 and TRBJ2-1, with D uncertain. The CDR3 totals 14 residues. The V end lost 3 bases, the J end lost 7 bases, and 16 bases lay between the germline ends. From germline, CDR1 is DFQATT and CDR2 SNEGSKA (reference sequence). The CDR3 bases are TGCAGTGCTAGGGGTCTTTCCCGGTTAAATGAGCAGTTCTTC. Its translation: CSARGLSRLNEQFF.

V gene TRBV7-9 combines with J gene TRBJ2-5; possible D gene TRBD2, 5 bases. The CDR3 consists of 14 residues. The germline V and J ends were trimmed by 5 bases and 5 bases, with 15 bases remaining between them. Germline CDR1 and CDR2: SEHNR and FQNEAQ (reference sequence). The CDR3: CASSRTDLGETQYF. CDR3 DNA sequence: TGTGCCAGCAGCCGGACTGACTTGGGGGAGACCCAGTACTTC.

This clonotype was picked up a small number of times. The gene calls are TRBV7-9 and TRBJ2-2; perhaps TRBD1 as D (6 bases). The germline V and J ends were trimmed by 5 bases and 3 bases, with 10 bases remaining between them. Germline CDR1 reads SEHNR; CDR2 reads FQNEAQ (reference sequence). The CDR3 is 14 residues long. CDR3 nucleotide sequence: TGTGCCAGCAGCCTCAGGGGATACACCGGGGAGCTGTTTTTT. Protein: CASSLRGYTGELFF.

Concerning this clonotype: Given a much more abundant clone one base away, this may be a read error. The chain couples TRBV2 to TRBJ2-1; 12 bases align to TRBD2. The CDR3 spans 13 residues. CDR1 and CDR2 from the germline V gene are SNHLY and FYNNEI. V was pared by 4 bases and J by 9 bases, with 1 base of the junction left unmatched. The CDR3 region has the DNA TGTGCCAGCAGTGGGGGACTAGCGGGTGAGCAGTTCTTC. This encodes CASSGGLAGEQFF.

This clonotype was observed at least ten times. The V call is TRBV5-5, the J call TRBJ2-7; D might be TRBD1 (6 bases). Per germline, CDR1 SGHKS and CDR2 YYEKEE (reference sequence). V was pared by 5 bases and J by 11 bases, with 20 bases between. The CDR3 contains 13 residues. Here the CDR3 reads CASREPGDIREYF. The CDR3 bases are TGTGCCAGCAGAGAACCAGGGGACATCAGGGAGTACTTC.

This clonotype was observed many times. V and J are TRBV29-1 and TRBJ2-3; D is undetermined. Per the germline V gene, CDR1 is SQVTM and CDR2 is ANQGSEA. The CDR3 spans 10 residues. Trimming stripped 3 bases from V and 8 bases from J, with 6 bases between. CDR3 nucleotide sequence: TGCAGCGTTGAGGAAGGTACGCAGTATTTT. Protein: CSVEEGTQYF.

This clonotype was observed a few times. The gene calls are TRBV27 and TRBJ1-2; possible D gene TRBD1, 6 bases. Germline V gene lookup returns CDR1 MNHEY and CDR2 SMNVEV (reference sequence). V shed 5 bases and J shed 4 bases, with 11 bases lying between them. The CDR3 runs 13 residues. Here the CDR3 reads CASSPGHPYGYTF. The CDR3 DNA sequence: TGTGCCAGCAGTCCGGGACACCCCTATGGCTACACCTTC.

This clonotype came up many times. The V call is TRBV9, the J call TRBJ1-2; a weak D match, TRBD1 (6 bases). Germline values: CDR1 SGDLS, CDR2 YYNGEE. This CDR3 has 13 residues. Deletions cut 0 bases from V and 8 bases from J, with 11 bases between. The chain's CDR3 is CASSVVGGQGYTF. The DNA of the CDR3 is TGTGCCAGCAGCGTAGTAGGGGGACAAGGCTACACCTTC.

The sample holds many counts of this clonotype. The V gene is TRBV7-2, the J gene TRBJ2-7; a weak D match, TRBD2 (6 bases). The V gene lost 5 bases and the J gene lost 1 base, with 18 bases spanning the gap. The CDR3 is made up of 16 amino acids. Germline V gene lookup returns CDR1 SGHTA and CDR2 FQGNSA. The CDR3 loop reads CASSKRPGLISYEQYF. In DNA form, the CDR3 reads TGTGCCAGCAGCAAGCGACCGGGACTGATATCCTACGAGCAGTACTTC.

This chain uses TRBV2 with TRBJ2-5; D ambiguous. CDR3 length: 13 residues. The germline V gene encodes CDR1 SNHLY and CDR2 FYNNEI. Deletions cut 5 bases from V and 5 bases from J, with 12 bases between. The DNA for the CDR3 is TGTGCCAGCAGTCGTGACCTGGAGGAGACCCAGTACTTC. Translated: CASSRDLEETQYF.

This clonotype came up many times. The chain employs TRBV5-1 and TRBJ2-2, with 10 bases identical to TRBD1. Trimming cost V 9 bases and J 5 bases; bases outside gene matches: 7. The germline V gene has CDR1 SGHRS and CDR2 YFSETQ. The CDR3 covers 14 residues. Here the CDR3 DNA reads TGCGCCACGGGACAGGGGACATTAACCGGGGAGCTGTTTTTT. This translates into CATGQGTLTGELFF.

This clonotype was picked up many times. The chain recombines TRBV6-5 with TRBJ1-5; a possible D gene is TRBD1 (6 bases). Trimming left V 2 bases short and J 6 bases short, with 20 bases between. The CDR3 sequence is 17 residues long. CDR1 and CDR2 (germline): MNHEY, SVGAGI. CDR3 region: CASSYGPLGRGGQPQHF. The CDR3 DNA sequence: TGTGCCAGCAGTTACGGACCCTTAGGCAGGGGAGGTCAGCCCCAGCATTTT.

The chain employs TRBV3-1 and TRBJ1-6, with D hard to call. Trimming shortened V by 1 base and J by 9 bases, and 1 base separated the two germline ends. CDR1 is LGHDT and CDR2 is YNNKEL in the germline V gene (reference sequence). This CDR3 has 11 amino acids. The CDR3 DNA sequence: TGTGCCAGCAGCCAAGGTTCACCCCTCCACTTT. Amino acids: CASSQGSPLHF.

This clonotype was detected ten times or more. The rearrangement joins TRBV20-1 to TRBJ2-7; possible D gene TRBD2, 5 bases. The V and J ends lost 3 bases and 5 bases respectively, with 8 bases between them. The CDR3 is 11 amino acids. Germline CDR1 is DFQATT and CDR2 is SNEGSKA (reference sequence). The CDR3 region has the DNA TGCAGTGCTAGGGGAGATGACGAGCAGTACTTC. This gives the protein CSARGDDEQYF.

V gene TRBV7-9 combines with J gene TRBJ2-7, with D perhaps given as TRBD1 or TRBD2 (5 bases each). This CDR3 comprises 15 residues. Trimming pared 6 bases from V and 4 bases from J, leaving 19 bases between. Germline V gives CDR1 SEHNR, CDR2 FQNEAQ (reference sequence). CDR3 DNA: TGTGCCAGCAGTCCTACCGGGGCTCCTCCTTACGAGCAGTACTTC. Protein product: CASSPTGAPPYEQYF.

The genes are TRBV11-2 and TRBJ2-5, with 9 bases fitting TRBD1. The V segment lost 5 bases and the J segment 1 base; nucleotides outside the gene matches: 14. The CDR3 sequence is 18 residues long. Germline-derived CDR1 and CDR2 are SGHAT and FQNNGV. The CDR3 spells CASSRQRTGQGTQETQYF. The CDR3 DNA is TGTGCCAGCAGCCGCCAAAGAACAGGACAGGGGACCCAAGAGACCCAGTACTTC.

This clonotype was found a few times. The chain is built from TRBV29-1 and TRBJ1-2; perhaps TRBD1 as D (6 bases). CDR1 is SQVTM, CDR2 ANQGSEA, per germline. V was pared by 6 bases and J by 6 bases, with 20 bases between. The length of the CDR3 is 14 residues. DNA of the CDR3: TGCAGCGTGGGGGCCCTAGGAAGGGAGGATGGCTACACCTTC. Translated, it gives CSVGALGREDGYTF.

This clonotype showed up many times. V usage is TRBV5-6 and J usage is TRBJ2-3, with a tentative D call TRBD2 (6 bases). This CDR3 region has 16 residues. CDR1 is SGHDT, CDR2 YYEEEE, per germline. Trimming removed 4 bases at V and 0 bases at J, with 15 bases between. CDR3 residues: CASSTPFAGSTDTQYF. CDR3 coding DNA: TGTGCCAGCAGCACGCCTTTCGCGGGGAGCACAGATACGCAGTATTTT.

The V call is TRBV4-1, the J call TRBJ2-3; TRBD2 matches at 9 bases. The CDR3 runs 18 residues. V was pared by 0 bases and J by 4 bases, with 11 bases of the junction left unmatched. Germline V gene data show CDR1 as MGHRA and CDR2 as YSYEKL. CDR3 residues: CASSQEAASGGWADTQYF. CDR3 coding DNA: TGCGCCAGCAGCCAAGAAGCTGCGAGCGGGGGGTGGGCAGATACGCAGTATTTT.

This clonotype was seen at least ten times. The V call is TRBV20-1, the J call TRBJ2-5; D could derive from TRBD1 or TRBD2 (5 bases each). Germline lookup yields CDR1 DFQATT and CDR2 SNEGSKA (reference sequence). The CDR3 runs 15 residues. V was cut by 6 bases and J by 3 bases, with 20 bases left in between. In DNA, the CDR3 is TGCAGTGCCCCAGGAGCCTCCTTGGGGGAAGAGACCCAGTACTTC. Translation gives CSAPGASLGEETQYF.

This clonotype showed up many times. This sequence joins TRBV20-1 and TRBJ2-5, with 7 bases lining up with TRBD2. The CDR3 is 12 amino acids. J was trimmed by 4 bases and V by 6 bases; bases with no gene match: 5. CDR1 and CDR2 from the germline V gene are DFQATT and SNEGSKA (reference sequence). In DNA, the CDR3 is TGCAGTGCCGCCGGCGGGAGAGAGACCCAGTACTTC. Protein product: CSAAGGRETQYF.

This clonotype was seen repeatedly, ten times or more. The genes are TRBV5-1 and TRBJ2-7, with D hard to call. Trimming pared 2 bases from V and 2 bases from J, leaving 8 bases between. The CDR3 is 13 residues long. CDR1 is SGHRS and CDR2 is YFSETQ in the germline V gene. This CDR3 reads CASSFGSPYEQYF. DNA for the CDR3: TGCGCCAGCAGCTTTGGCAGCCCCTACGAGCAGTACTTC.

J is TRBJ2-7 and V is TRBV7-9; D not resolved. Germline V gene data show CDR1 as SEHNR and CDR2 as FQNEAQ (reference sequence). The CDR3 is 14 residues long. Trimming took off 4 bases at V and 0 bases at J, with 10 bases between the two ends. In nucleotides, the CDR3 is TGTGCCAGCAGCTCCAGTACTAACTCCTACGAGCAGTACTTC. The encoded protein is CASSSSTNSYEQYF.

This clonotype has ten or more counts. The chain uses TRBV12-3 or TRBV12-4 and TRBJ2-7, with D tentatively TRBD1 (6 bases). V lost 4 bases, J lost 0 bases, and 10 bases lay in between. This CDR3 region has 14 residues. CDR3 residues: CASSYGGTSYEQYF. DNA of the CDR3: TGTGCCAGCAGTTATGGGGGCACCTCCTACGAGCAGTACTTC.

This clonotype has more than one count but fewer than ten. The chain uses TRBV7-9 and TRBJ2-7; no clear D gene. V gave up 3 bases and J gave up 0 bases, with 12 bases separating them. This CDR3 contains 15 residues. From germline, CDR1 is SEHNR and CDR2 FQNEAQ (reference sequence). Here the CDR3 reads CASSFDDRISYEQYF. In nucleotides, the CDR3 is TGTGCCAGCAGCTTCGACGATCGCATCTCCTACGAGCAGTACTTC.